This T cell receptor (beta chain) was captured in a study of blood T cell repertoires in COVID-19. Whole-study context: The cDNA or gDNA used as material had been derived from T cells, B-cell-depleted T cells, or PBMCs.

The CDR3 loop spans 14 amino acids. The trim removed 5 bases at V and 6 bases at J, leaving 8 bases unmatched. Germline lookup yields CDR1 SGHVS and CDR2 FQNEAQ. Participants were aged about 18 to 100 years from about two dozen US areas. How the authors handled the data: Using reference gene primer amplification, nucleated cell counts were estimated. Sequencing used immunoSEQ multiplex PCR; TCRdb keeps in-frame clones, though not all of them. V and J calls plus clone size are reproduced from that table; the DNA served to infer D and trimming. The sample holds fewer than 350,000 clones, approximately 90% seen once. This clone was counted a single time.

Sequenced input: PBMCs or T cells enriched from blood (not recorded which). This clonotype originated in a woman aged 40 to 50 with acute COVID-19. The chain joins TRBV7-8 to TRBJ2-7; 9 bases fit TRBD1. The CDR3 is CASSPRGQGREQYF. CDR3 DNA: TGTGCCAGCAGCCCCCGGGGACAGGGTCGCGAGCAGTACTTC.